This TCR beta chain came from a study of T cells in Graves' hyperthyroidism and ophthalmopathy. Overall study results and limits: Among clonotypes expanded in thyroid above 0.001, most were also found in blood. A model built on 13 V-J features separated ophthalmopathy from stable hyperthyroidism.

Ophthalmopathy cases met thresholds of Clinical Activity Score at least 3, NOSPECS grade at least 4 and duration under 3 months. The germline V gene has CDR1 MNHEY and CDR2 SVGEGT. The CDR3 covers 13 residues. Trimming stripped 8 bases from V and 4 bases from J, with 14 bases between. The source material, RNA transcripts, was used to amplify TCR beta CDR3 regions. The HTBI set primed first-round TCR CDR3 RT-PCR. One entry per CDR3 protein, called by TCRdb with MiXCR from the multiplex PCR reads. The table shows approximately 600,000 distinct CDR3 sequences, with 14% to 15% occurring only once. This clonotype was seen at least ten times. Its antigen is as yet unknown.

Sequencing was performed on blood. The chain recombines TRBV6-2 or TRBV6-3 with TRBJ1-1, with TRBD1 as a possible D gene (6 bases). The origin of this receptor is a woman aged 40 to 50 with Graves' ophthalmopathy. CDR3 in amino acids: CASCWPRGTEAFF. For the CDR3, the DNA is TGTGCCAGCTGTTGGCCCAGGGGCACTGAAGCTTTCTTT.